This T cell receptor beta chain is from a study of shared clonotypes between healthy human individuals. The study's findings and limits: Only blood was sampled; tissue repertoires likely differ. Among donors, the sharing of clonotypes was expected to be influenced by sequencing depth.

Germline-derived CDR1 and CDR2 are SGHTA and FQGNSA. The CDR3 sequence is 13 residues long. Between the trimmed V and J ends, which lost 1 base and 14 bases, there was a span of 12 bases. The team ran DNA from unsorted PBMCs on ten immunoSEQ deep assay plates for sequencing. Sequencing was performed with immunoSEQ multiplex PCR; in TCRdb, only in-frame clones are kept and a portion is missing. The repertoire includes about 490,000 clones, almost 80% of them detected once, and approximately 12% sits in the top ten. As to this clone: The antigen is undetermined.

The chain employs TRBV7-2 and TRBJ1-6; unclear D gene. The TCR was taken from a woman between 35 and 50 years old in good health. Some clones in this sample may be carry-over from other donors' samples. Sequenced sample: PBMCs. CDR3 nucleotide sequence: TGTGCCAGCAGCTTAGGTCCCCTGCGGGCCCTCCACTTT. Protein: CASSLGPLRALHF.